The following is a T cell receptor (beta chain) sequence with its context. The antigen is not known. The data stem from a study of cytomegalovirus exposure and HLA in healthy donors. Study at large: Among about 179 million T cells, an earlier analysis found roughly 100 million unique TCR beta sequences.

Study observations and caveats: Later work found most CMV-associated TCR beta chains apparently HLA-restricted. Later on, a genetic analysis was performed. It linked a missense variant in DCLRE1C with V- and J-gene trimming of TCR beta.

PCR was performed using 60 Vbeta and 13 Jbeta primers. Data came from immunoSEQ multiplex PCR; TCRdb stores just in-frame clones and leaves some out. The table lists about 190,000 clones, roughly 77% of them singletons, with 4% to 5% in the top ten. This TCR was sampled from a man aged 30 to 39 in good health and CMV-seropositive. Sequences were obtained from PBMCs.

The CDR3 loop reads CASSLRGEKLFF. The CDR3 DNA reads TGTGCCAGCAGCCTGAGGGGGGAAAAACTGTTTTTT. This chain links TRBV27 with TRBJ1-4; tentative D call: TRBD1 (6 bases). Germline lookup yields CDR1 MNHEY and CDR2 SMNVEV (reference sequence). CDR3 length: 12 amino acids. Trimming took 6 bases from V and 8 from J, leaving 10 bases between them.